This entry describes one T cell receptor beta chain. Its target is not known. Germline loops: CDR1 MNHEY, CDR2 SMNVEV (reference sequence). Unmatched junction bases numbered 3, after V lost 1 base and J lost 5 bases. The CDR3 extends over 15 amino acids. The sample belongs to a study of OX40 agonist ivuxolimab in advanced cancers. Overall study context: Ivuxolimab, an antibody acting as an agonist of OX40 (CD134), was used to treat patients. General study findings and limits: The antigen specificity of the peripheral T cells (those that were expanded) was not determined.

TCRdb's table, derived via immunoSEQ multiplex PCR, lists solely in-frame clones and lacks some. This sample has about 55,000 clones, with about 88% found just once. V usage is TRBV27 and J usage is TRBJ2-1; the match to TRBD2 covers 9 bases. Here the sequenced sample was CD4+ or CD8+ T cells sorted from blood, taken in a trial of the OX40 agonist ivuxolimab. This clonotype originated in an adult with an advanced solid tumor such as melanoma, head and neck, liver or kidney cancer. The CDR3 coding sequence is TGTGCCAGCAGTTTATTCAGCGGGGGGCACAATGAGCAGTTCTTC. Protein product: CASSLFSGGHNEQFF.